This T cell receptor beta chain is drawn from a study of cytomegalovirus exposure and HLA in healthy donors (TCRdb year 2017). Study-wide context: An earlier analysis of roughly 500 of the donors reported about 250 Gb of sequence data and some 120 million unique TCR beta sequences from some 180 million T cells. About 280 gigabases of sequencing data and roughly 80 million unique TCR sequences made up an early release that covered 640 HLA-typed donors. Of the 398 genotyped donors, roughly 80% were placed in the genetic ancestry cluster associated with self-reported Caucasian donors. The study was designed to test whether signatures of past pathogen exposure could be identified by cataloging public T cell receptors. The study profiled the T cell repertoires of 500 to 800 subjects by immunosequencing and related them to cytomegalovirus serostatus. Along with the roughly 670-subject first cohort, a separate validation cohort of over a hundred different subjects was used. High-throughput TCR immunosequencing, statistical association of individual TCRs with disease status, and machine learning were combined to predict cytomegalovirus infection status. In a later analysis, previously published TCR beta repertoires from 500 to 750 donors were re-analyzed and high-resolution HLA genotyping was added so that TCR occurrence patterns could be studied. In the later analysis, no new phenotypic data were used to find candidate immune exposures; instead, reliance was placed on TCR beta sequences and their occurrence across donors. An earlier analysis of nearly 600 of the donors applied high-throughput TCR beta sequencing to assess whether each TCR beta V gene segment acted as functional or pseudogenic. Donor age, sex, ethnicity and CMV serostatus were compiled together with the repertoire data. Genome-wide SNP genotypes for about three fifths of the 666 donors were used in a later genetic analysis, which treated that subset as a discovery cohort. Every discovery cohort repertoire had been produced on one sequencing platform. Both class I and class II loci were covered by HLA typing, at four-digit resolution. Typing coverage differed by locus: A, B, C, DRB1 and DQB1 were typed in roughly 620-630 donors, DQA1 in roughly 500, DPA1 in some 610, and DPB1 in approximately 450. Roughly five DR-DQ haplotypes were handled as single units for association and clustering because linkage in the cohort was strong. Across around 400 genotyped donors of the cohort, an average of roughly 250,000 unique TCR beta nucleotide sequences per donor were sequenced, and about a sixth of those sequences were non-productive. What the work shows at the level of the full study, not this receptor alone: Because some donors lacked HLA typing at each locus, the association tests relied only on the typed subset. Broadly in line with IMGT annotations, most TCR beta V segments showed up in productive rearrangements about 87% or about 30% of the time in an earlier analysis of roughly 590 of the donors. According to a later genetic analysis, donors in an Asian-associated ancestry cluster had fewer N-insertions in productive TCRs than the approximately 630-donor mean. According to the authors, the approach could potentially be generalized to other disease states and immunological phenotypes. In this cohort, only TCR beta chains were sequenced, and detectable features were limited by the absence of alpha or paired-chain data. A further reported finding was that TCR beta sequences accurately predicted the HLA-A and HLA-B alleles for most subjects in the first cohort. In a later analysis, several top co-occurrence clusters were reported to appear linked to parvovirus B19, influenza, CMV and Epstein-Barr virus. An association between a missense DCLRE1C variant and V-gene and J-gene trimming of TCR beta chains was found in a later genetic analysis and replicated in an independent cohort. Linkage disequilibrium might explain the correlated functional status among segregating V segments, but an unknown experimental factor could not be excluded. The earlier analysis of about 600 of the donors excluded some 16 rarely observed V segments, including chromosome 9 orphons, because counts were too low. When HLA alleles, especially DR and DQ, strongly co-occurred, TCR associations were difficult to assign to individual alleles. Across donors, most TCR sequences were observed very rarely, whereas some public TCRs were present in many individuals. In vitro tests confirmed that a few of the cytomegalovirus-associated TCR beta chains recognize cytomegalovirus antigens. A later analysis found that HLA-associated TCR beta chains were more clonally expanded and had lower generation probabilities than equally common non-associated chains. In a later analysis, most CMV-associated TCR beta chains were found to appear HLA-restricted, with HLA associations seemingly driven largely by CMV exposure. The 87-base-pair reads could not distinguish some IMGT-functional V segments, including TRBV6-2 and TRBV6-3, so those segments were excluded. In the study, about 150 TCR beta chains were listed as associated with cytomegalovirus. A later analysis found that TCR association rates varied across HLA loci, with DRB1 alleles showing the most associated TCRs and HLA-C alleles the fewest. For the cohort, immune exposure information was limited to CMV serostatus. The classifier was reported to diagnose cytomegalovirus status with high specificity and sensitivity in both the original and validation cohorts. Roughly uniform sequencing depth across donors was assumed in presence/absence analyses, although this assumption may not hold. A later analysis associated roughly 17,000 TCR beta sequences with specific HLA alleles at a false discovery rate of 0.05. A cluster of highly shared sequence variants was judged likely to represent a technical artifact of the sequencing pipeline.

The germline V gene (reference sequence) supplies CDR1 PRHDT and CDR2 FYEKMQ. Including cysteine and phenylalanine, the CDR3 has 16 amino acids. Kept here is only the CDR3 DNA, which spans 48 bases and is read in frame from base 1. Germline trimming amounts to 5 bases on V and 0 bases on J, with 9 as the count of junction bases outside the gene matches. The cohort consisted of more than 650 healthy bone marrow donors. All cohort members were sampled while nominally healthy, although unrecorded immune exposures were likely present. The donor tested CMV seronegative and was one of the 352 seronegative cohort members. A peripheral blood sample was provided by each donor, and peripheral blood mononuclear cells were used for TCR beta sequencing. The Qiagen DNeasy Blood Extraction Kit was used to extract genomic DNA from the blood cell samples. The method was the immunoSEQ multiplex PCR assay. The multiplex PCR relied on a mix of 60 forward primers for TCR Vbeta segments and 13 reverse primers for TCR Jbeta segments. A multiplex PCR assay on genomic DNA amplified the CDR3 region of rearranged TCR beta genes. On the Illumina HiSeq System, the amplified TCR beta libraries were sequenced as 87-base-pair reads. As for the authors' bioinformatics: Across the roughly 670 repertoires, a later analysis counted tens of millions of unique TCR beta chains, roughly 11 million of which were shared by at least two donors. Raw reads were error-corrected and collapsed into unique sequences with a nearest-neighbor algorithm that merged closely related sequences to remove PCR and sequencing errors. V, D and J gene segments were assigned by aligning CDR3 sequences to IMGT reference sequences. For a sequence to be retained, at least a six-nucleotide match to both a V gene segment and a J gene segment was required. Rearrangements were classified as productive when the CDR3 lacked stop codons and remained in frame with V and J, and all other rearrangements were classified as non-productive. CDR3 was defined by IMGT convention, running from the second conserved V-encoded cysteine to the conserved J-encoded phenylalanine. The earlier analysis of about 620 of the donors excluded sequences that lacked an unambiguous match to a single V gene segment. In an earlier analysis of several hundred of the donors, a V segment was called functional when productive rearrangements were above 56.7%, and segregating when the standard deviation between donors exceeded 5%. A statistical classification framework was built to diagnose cytomegalovirus status from the catalog of TCR beta chain sequences. V and J gene assignment, in a later analysis, came from comparing TCR nucleotide sequences with IMGT/GENE-DB human TR gene sequences. A later analysis assigned CDR3 sequences and most-parsimonious VDJ recombination scenarios with the TCRdist pipeline. In a later analysis, each TCR beta chain was defined by its CDR3 amino acid sequence together with its V-gene family, and reads without a unique V-gene family were excluded. A later analysis removed 592 highly shared, low-generation-probability nucleotide sequences to deal with suspected cross-contamination and a sequencing artifact. A later analysis calculated a clonal expansion index for each public chain from normalized within-repertoire ranks of inferred template counts. Generation probabilities in a later analysis came from a VDJ recombination model fitted to out-of-frame rearrangements, and those results were checked against IGoR. Hypergeometric tests were used in a later analysis to score TCR-TCR, TCR-HLA and TCR-CMV co-occurrence, with a repertoire-size bias correction applied to the TCR pairs. False discovery rates were estimated in a later analysis by permuting HLA or CMV assignments 20 times. A later analysis grouped co-occurring TCRs with DBSCAN, adding TCRdist sequence similarity when clustering within HLA-allele-positive subsets. Co-occurrence clustering excluded repertoires with fewer than 30,000 or more than 120,000 public chains, plus five with anomalous nucleotide sharing. TCRdb mirrors the immuneACCESS table, restricted to in-frame sequences. Some clones are absent from its copies; in checked studies, under half trace to an unresolved V gene, and the reason for the others is unknown. The V and J calls and clone size come from that table; D and trimming were worked out from the DNA. The sample contains about 220,000 clones, roughly 88% of them found a single time. Under 0.85% of the sample goes to the ten largest clones.

Worth noting for this clone: This receptor's antigen is unknown. No base qualities exist here, and no much larger clone lies one base off it.

This receptor was taken from a boy aged 2 to 9 in good health and CMV-seronegative. The V and J genes are TRBV13 and TRBJ1-2; 7 middle bases align to TRBD1. Sequencing was performed on PBMCs. The CDR3 protein sequence reads: CASSPATGQSNYGYTF. Here is the DNA: TGTGCCAGCAGCCCGGCGACAGGGCAGTCTAACTATGGCTACACCTTC.